The clone carrying this TCR beta chain occurred a few times. The protocol was immunoSEQ multiplex PCR, while the TCRdb copy is restricted to in-frame clones and leaves out a portion. The data hold about 120,000 clones, with less than 75% observed a single time. The data are from a study of blood T cell repertoires in COVID-19. Study overall: The cDNA or gDNA used as material had been derived from T cells, B-cell-depleted T cells, or PBMCs.

V was cut by 1 base and J by 4 bases, with 8 bases left in between. Germline assignment: CDR1 LNHNV and CDR2 YYDKDF (reference sequence). The CDR3 loop spans 14 amino acids. This TCR derives from an older woman with acute or convalescent COVID-19. The rearrangement joins TRBV15 to TRBJ1-3; D might be TRBD1 (6 bases). The sample comprised peripheral blood. As DNA, the CDR3 is TGTGCCACCAGCAGAGCGCAGGGGGGAAACACCATATATTTT. Translated: CATSRAQGGNTIYF.